A selection of T cell receptor beta chains follows, all from one sample in a study of T cell responses to AZD1222 COVID-19 vaccine. Measured with immunoSEQ multiplex PCR; TCRdb has only the in-frame clones, and not every one. The sample records 140,000 or so clones, about 90% being singletons. Material: peripheral blood, obtained on day 0 of AZD1222 vaccination. These TCRs come from an adult in good health. Both conserved end residues are part of each CDR3. D genes are given only for firm matches. Not all rows give a size; the values are once, few, many and, for expanded clones, a class.

NA	TRBJ2-1	TRBV18	NA	TGTGCCAGCTCACCAAGGTGGAGCTCCTACAATGAGCAGTTCTTC	CASSPRWSSYNEQFF
few	TRBJ1-1	TRBV9	NA	TGTGCCAGCAGCGTGTACCTGGGCACTGAAGCTTTCTTT	CASSVYLGTEAFF
NA	TRBJ1-2	TRBV11-1	TRBD1	TGTGCCAGCAGCTTAGACAGGGGGCGTGACTATGGCTACACCTTC	CASSLDRGRDYGYTF
NA	TRBJ1-5	TRBV30	NA	TGTGCCTGGAGTACCAGGGGTCAACAGCCCCAGCATTTT	CAWSTRGQQPQHF
once	TRBJ1-2	TRBV3-1/TRBV3-2	NA	TGTGCCAGCAGCCCCGGGGTCTATGGCTACACCTTC	CASSPGVYGYTF
NA	TRBJ1-1	TRBV30	NA	TGTGCCTGGAGCGCCGGTGCAGGAGTTAACACTGAAGCTTTCTTT	CAWSAGAGVNTEAFF
NA	TRBJ2-4	TRBV3-1/TRBV3-2	NA	TGTGCCAGCAGCCGCCCGTGGACTGATGGGGGCAAAAACATTCAGTACTTC	CASSRPWTDGGKNIQYF
once	TRBJ2-1	TRBV19	TRBD1	TGTGCCACTGGACAGGGGGCCTACAATGAGCAGTTCTTC	CATGQGAYNEQFF
NA	TRBJ2-1	TRBV3-1/TRBV3-2	NA	TGTGCCAGCAGCCAAGGGGAACTTCACAATGAGCAGTTCTTC	CASSQGELHNEQFF
NA	TRBJ1-1	TRBV21-1	NA	TGTGCCAGCAGCAAAGGTTCCGGGACAGGGACTTATAACACTGAAGCTTTCTTT	CASSKGSGTGTYNTEAFF
NA	TRBJ2-5	TRBV19	TRBD2	TGTGCCAGTAGCCCGATTAGCGGGGGGGCCCAAGAGACCCAGTACTTC	CASSPISGGAQETQYF
NA	TRBJ1-5	TRBV6-5	TRBD1	TGTGCCACTACGACAGGGCTTAATCAGCCCCAGCATTTT	CATTTGLNQPQHF
NA	TRBJ1-1	TRBV19	TRBD1	TGTGCCAGTAGTATAAGGGGACAGGCCCCGGGGGCTTTCTTT	CASSIRGQAPGAFF
NA	TRBJ2-3	TRBV10-3	NA	TGTGCCATCAGGGCGGAGGGGGGCACAGATACGCAGTATTTT	CAIRAEGGTDTQYF
NA	TRBJ2-5	TRBV15	NA	TGTGCCACCAGCAGAGTCGGGGGTCGGGAGACCCAGTACTTC	CATSRVGGRETQYF
NA	TRBJ2-5	TRBV5-1	TRBD2	TGCGCCAGCAGCGCAATAACGGGGGGGCCGGAGACCCAGTACTTC	CASSAITGGPETQYF
NA	TRBJ2-2	TRBV16	NA	TGTGCCAGCAGCCCTAACACCGGGGAGCTGTTTTTT	CASSPNTGELFF
medium-sized	TRBJ2-1	TRBV7-2	NA	TGTGCCAGCAGCTCAGGGCTCGCGGGCGGCAATGAGCAGTTCTTC	CASSSGLAGGNEQFF
NA	TRBJ1-5	TRBV11-2	NA	TGTGCCAGCAGCTTAGATCTTCCACAGCCCCAGCATTTT	CASSLDLPQPQHF
NA	TRBJ1-2	TRBV4-3	TRBD1	TGCGCCAGCAGCCAAGCCACACCCGGGACAGGGGATGGCTACACCTTC	CASSQATPGTGDGYTF
NA	TRBJ1-2	TRBV25-1	NA	TGTGCCAGCACCAGAGGGTATGGCTACACCTTC	CASTRGYGYTF
NA	TRBJ2-7	TRBV6-2/TRBV6-3	NA	TGTGCCAGCAGTTACTCGGAAGGGGCAGATCACTACGAGCAGTACTTC	CASSYSEGADHYEQYF
NA	TRBJ2-7	TRBV12-3/TRBV12-4	NA	TGTGCCAGCAGTTCGGGACCGCCCTACGAGCAGTACTTC	CASSSGPPYEQYF
NA	TRBJ2-7	TRBV3-1/TRBV3-2	NA	TGTGCCAGCAGCCAAGACGGACCCTACGAGCAGTACTTC	CASSQDGPYEQYF
NA	TRBJ1-6	TRBV6-5	NA	TGTGCCAGCAGCTCAGGCGGACACGACAATTCACCCCTCCACTTT	CASSSGGHDNSPLHF
NA	TRBJ1-4	TRBV18	NA	TGTGCCAGCTCAGCGGACAGAAATGAAAAACTGTTTTTT	CASSADRNEKLFF
NA	TRBJ2-3	TRBV9	NA	TGTGCCAGCAGCGTAGGACTAGAACTCACAGATACGCAGTATTTT	CASSVGLELTDTQYF
NA	TRBJ2-2	TRBV5-1	TRBD1	TGCGCCAGCAGTAACGGACAGGGGACCGGGGAGCTGTTTTTT	CASSNGQGTGELFF
NA	TRBJ2-1	TRBV5-1	TRBD2	TGCGCCAGCAGCTTGCGGACCGGGACTAGCGGGGCTGAGCAGTTCTTC	CASSLRTGTSGAEQFF